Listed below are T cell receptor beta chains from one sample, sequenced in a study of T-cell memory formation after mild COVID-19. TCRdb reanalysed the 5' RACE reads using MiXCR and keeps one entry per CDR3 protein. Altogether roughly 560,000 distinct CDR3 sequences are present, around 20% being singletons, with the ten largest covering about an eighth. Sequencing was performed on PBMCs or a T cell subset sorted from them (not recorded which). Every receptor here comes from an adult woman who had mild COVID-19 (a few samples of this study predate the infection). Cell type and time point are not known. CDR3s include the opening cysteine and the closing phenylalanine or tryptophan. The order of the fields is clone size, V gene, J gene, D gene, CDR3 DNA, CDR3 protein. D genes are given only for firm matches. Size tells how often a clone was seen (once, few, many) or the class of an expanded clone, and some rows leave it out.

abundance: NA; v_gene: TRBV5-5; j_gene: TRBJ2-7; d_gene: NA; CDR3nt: TGTGCCAGCAGCTTTCCCGATCTGTACGAGCAGTACTTC; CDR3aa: CASSFPDLYEQYF
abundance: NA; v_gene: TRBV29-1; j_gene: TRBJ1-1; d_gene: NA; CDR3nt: TGCAGCGTGGGTTTGGCCGACTGGGGGACTGAAGCTTTCTTT; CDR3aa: CSVGLADWGTEAFF
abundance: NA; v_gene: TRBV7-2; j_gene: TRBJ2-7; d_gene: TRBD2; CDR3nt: TGTGCCAGCAGCTTAGTTGGACTAGCGGGAGCGGCCAGCTCCTACGAGCAGTACTTC; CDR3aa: CASSLVGLAGAASSYEQYF
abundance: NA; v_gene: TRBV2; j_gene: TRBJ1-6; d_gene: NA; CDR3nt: TGTGCCAGCAGTCGAACATCGCATCCCCTCCACTTT; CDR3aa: CASSRTSHPLHF
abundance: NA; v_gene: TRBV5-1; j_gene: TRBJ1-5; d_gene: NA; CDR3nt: TGCGCCAGCAGCTCTCCTCGAGGGAGAGGTCAGCCCCAGCATTTT; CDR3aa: CASSSPRGRGQPQHF
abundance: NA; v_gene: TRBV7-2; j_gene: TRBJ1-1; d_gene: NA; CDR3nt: TGTGCCAGCAGCTTCGGTGGTAGCACTGAAGCTTTCTTT; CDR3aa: CASSFGGSTEAFF
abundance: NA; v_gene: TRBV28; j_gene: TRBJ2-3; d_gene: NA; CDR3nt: TGTGCCAGCAGTTTAGGGCGGCCGAGCACAGATACGCAGTATTTT; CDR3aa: CASSLGRPSTDTQYF
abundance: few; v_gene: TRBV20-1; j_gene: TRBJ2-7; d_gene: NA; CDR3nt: TGCAGTGCTAGAAGGGACTCCCGATACGAGCAGTACTTC; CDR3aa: CSARRDSRYEQYF
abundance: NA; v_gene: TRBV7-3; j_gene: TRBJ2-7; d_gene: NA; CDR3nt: TGTGCCAGCAGCCCCAGGTGGTTAACCCTAGGGAGGGAGCAGTACTTC; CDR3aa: CASSPRWLTLGREQYF
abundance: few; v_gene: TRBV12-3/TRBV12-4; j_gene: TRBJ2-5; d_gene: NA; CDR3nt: TGTGCCAGCAGCATAAGCGGTGAAGAGACCCAGTACTTC; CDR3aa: CASSISGEETQYF
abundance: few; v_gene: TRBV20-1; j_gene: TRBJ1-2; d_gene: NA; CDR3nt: TGCAGTGCTAGAGATACCCACAGTAATACTCGAATCTATGGCTACACCTTC; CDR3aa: CSARDTHSNTRIYGYTF
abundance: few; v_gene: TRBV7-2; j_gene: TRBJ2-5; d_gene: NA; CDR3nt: TGTGCCAGCAGCTCTACCGACTGGGGGGAGACCCAGTACTTC; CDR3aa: CASSSTDWGETQYF
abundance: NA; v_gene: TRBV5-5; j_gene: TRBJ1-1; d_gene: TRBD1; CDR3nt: TGTGCCAGCAGCTTGGCCCTGGGGGGACAGACGCCGGAAGCTTTCTTT; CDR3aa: CASSLALGGQTPEAFF
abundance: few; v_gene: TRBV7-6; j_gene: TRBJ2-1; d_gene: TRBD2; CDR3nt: TGTGCCAGCAGTTCTCTAGCGGGAGCCAACAATGAGCAGTTCTTC; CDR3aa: CASSSLAGANNEQFF
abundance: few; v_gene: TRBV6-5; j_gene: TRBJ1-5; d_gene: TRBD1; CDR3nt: TGTGCCAGTGGGGGACAGGGAAGTCAGCCCCAGCATTTT; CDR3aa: CASGGQGSQPQHF
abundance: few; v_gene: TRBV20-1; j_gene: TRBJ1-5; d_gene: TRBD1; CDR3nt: TGCAGTGCCCCCCCACAGGGGGTTTATAGCAATCAGCCCCAGCATTTT; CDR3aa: CSAPPQGVYSNQPQHF
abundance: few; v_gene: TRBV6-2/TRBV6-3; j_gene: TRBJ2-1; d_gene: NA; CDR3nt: TGTGCCAGCAGTTACCCCCCCAATGAGCAGTTCTTC; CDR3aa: CASSYPPNEQFF
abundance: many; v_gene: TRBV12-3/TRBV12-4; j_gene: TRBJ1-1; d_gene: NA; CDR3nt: TGTGCCAGCAGGTTACAGGAGACTGAAGCTTTCTTT; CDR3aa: CASRLQETEAFF
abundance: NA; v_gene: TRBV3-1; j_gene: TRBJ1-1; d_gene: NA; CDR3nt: TGTGCCAGCAGCCAAGTTGCGGGGGGTTCAGGAGCTTTCTTT; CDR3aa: CASSQVAGGSGAFF
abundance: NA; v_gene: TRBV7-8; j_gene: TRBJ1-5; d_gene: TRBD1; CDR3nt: TGTGCCAGCAGCCGTCGGACAGGGGGCGCGAGGCAGCCCCAGCATTTT; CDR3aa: CASSRRTGGARQPQHF
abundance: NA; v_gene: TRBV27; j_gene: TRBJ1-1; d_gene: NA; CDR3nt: TGTGCCAGCAGTTTCACCGGGGGGAGCCTTATTATGAACACTGAAGCTTTCTTT; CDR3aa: CASSFTGGSLIMNTEAFF
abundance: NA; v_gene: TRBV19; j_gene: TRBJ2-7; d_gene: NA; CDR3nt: TGTGCCGACAACAACCGAGTTTCCCTCGAGCAGTACTTC; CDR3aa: CADNNRVSLEQYF
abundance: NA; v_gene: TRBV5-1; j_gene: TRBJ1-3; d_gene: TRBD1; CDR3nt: TGCGCCAGCAGCCTCGGACAGGGGAGCAACACCATATATTTT; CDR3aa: CASSLGQGSNTIYF
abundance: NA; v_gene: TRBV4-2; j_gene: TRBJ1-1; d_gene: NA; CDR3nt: TGTGCCAGCAGCCATCCTACGGGGGGGATTAACACTGAAGCTTTCTTT; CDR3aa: CASSHPTGGINTEAFF
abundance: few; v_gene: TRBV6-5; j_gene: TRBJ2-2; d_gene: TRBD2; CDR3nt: TGTGCCAGCAGTTACTCGACTGCCCTAGCGGGAGCCGGGGAGCTGTTTTTT; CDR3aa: CASSYSTALAGAGELFF
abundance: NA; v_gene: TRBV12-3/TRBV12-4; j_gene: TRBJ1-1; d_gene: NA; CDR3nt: TGTGCCAGCGCTGACGGGTACGTATGGAAAACTGAAGCTTTCTTT; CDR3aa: CASADGYVWKTEAFF
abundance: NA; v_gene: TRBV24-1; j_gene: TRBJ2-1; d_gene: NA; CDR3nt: TGTGCCACCAGTGATTTCGCCGGGAGTACCTACAATGAGCAGTTCTTC; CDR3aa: CATSDFAGSTYNEQFF
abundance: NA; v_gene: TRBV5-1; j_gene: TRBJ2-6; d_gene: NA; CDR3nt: TGCGCCAGCAGCCAGGGGCCCTCTGGGGCCAACGTCCTGACTTTC; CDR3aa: CASSQGPSGANVLTF
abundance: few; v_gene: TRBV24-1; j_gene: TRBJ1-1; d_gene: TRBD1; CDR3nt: TGTGCCACCCGGGACAGGCTGAACACTGAAGCTTTCTTT; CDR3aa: CATRDRLNTEAFF
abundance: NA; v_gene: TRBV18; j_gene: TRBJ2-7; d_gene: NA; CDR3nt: TGTGCCAGCTCACTAGGGGACGTGAACGAGCAGTACTTC; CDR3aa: CASSLGDVNEQYF
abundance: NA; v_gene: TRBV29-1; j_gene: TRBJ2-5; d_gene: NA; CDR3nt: TGCAGCGCGTACGGAAACCAAGAGACCCAGTACTTC; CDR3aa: CSAYGNQETQYF
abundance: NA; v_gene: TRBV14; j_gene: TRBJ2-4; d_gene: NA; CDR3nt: TGTGCCAGCAGCCAAGCCCCCGTCGTCGACATTCAGTACTTC; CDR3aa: CASSQAPVVDIQYF
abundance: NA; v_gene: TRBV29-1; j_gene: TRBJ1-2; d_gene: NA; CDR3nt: TGCAGCGTTATTGAAGGGTACTTCAGCTACACCTTC; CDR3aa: CSVIEGYFSYTF
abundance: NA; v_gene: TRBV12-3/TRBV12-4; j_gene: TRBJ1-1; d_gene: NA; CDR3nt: TGTGCCAGCAGCGAGGGCCTTCGGGGCACTGAAGCTTTCTTT; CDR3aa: CASSEGLRGTEAFF
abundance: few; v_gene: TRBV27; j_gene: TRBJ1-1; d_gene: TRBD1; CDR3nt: TGTGCCAGCAGTCTACAGGGGTGGAACACTGAAGCTTTCTTT; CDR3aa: CASSLQGWNTEAFF
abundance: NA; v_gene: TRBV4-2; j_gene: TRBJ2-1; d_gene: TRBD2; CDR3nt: TGTGCCAGCAGCCATCCATGGGGGACTAGCGGGGATTTTGACAATGAGCAGTTCTTC; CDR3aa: CASSHPWGTSGDFDNEQFF
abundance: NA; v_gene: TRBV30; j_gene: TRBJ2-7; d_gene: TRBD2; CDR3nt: TGTGCCTGGAGTGTACTTGGGACTAGCGGTCCAACCTACGAGCAGTACTTC; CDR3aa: CAWSVLGTSGPTYEQYF
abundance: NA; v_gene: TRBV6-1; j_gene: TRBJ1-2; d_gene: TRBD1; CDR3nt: TGTGCCAGCTCCTCCGGCGGGGTGTCAGGGGGCATAAGTGGCTACACCTTC; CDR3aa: CASSSGGVSGGISGYTF
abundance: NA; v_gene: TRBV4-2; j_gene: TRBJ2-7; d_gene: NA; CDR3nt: TGTGCCAGCAGCCAAGACCTTGGGGTGCAGTACTTC; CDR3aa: CASSQDLGVQYF
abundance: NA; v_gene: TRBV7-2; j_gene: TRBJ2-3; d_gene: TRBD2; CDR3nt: TGTGCCAGCAGCCCCCAACCGACTAGCGGAAAGACAGATACGCAGTATTTT; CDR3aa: CASSPQPTSGKTDTQYF
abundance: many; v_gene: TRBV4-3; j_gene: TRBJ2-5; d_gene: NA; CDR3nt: TGCGCCAGCAGCCAAGATCCGGGCCAGGCTAAGACCCAGTACTTC; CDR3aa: CASSQDPGQAKTQYF
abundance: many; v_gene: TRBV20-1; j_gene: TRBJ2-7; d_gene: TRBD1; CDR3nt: TGCAGTGCTAGCCATTCAGACAGGGGGCTCCACGAGCAGTACTTC; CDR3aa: CSASHSDRGLHEQYF
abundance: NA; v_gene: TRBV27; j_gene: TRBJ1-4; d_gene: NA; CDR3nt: TGTGCCAGCAGTTTATCCGCCGGGGGTGGAAAACTGTTTTTT; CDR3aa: CASSLSAGGGKLFF
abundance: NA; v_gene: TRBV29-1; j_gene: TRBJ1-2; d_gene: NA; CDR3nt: TGCAGCGTTGAAGTTGCAGACTCTAACTATGGCTACACCTTC; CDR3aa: CSVEVADSNYGYTF
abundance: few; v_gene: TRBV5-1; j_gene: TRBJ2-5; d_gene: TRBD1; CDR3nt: TGCGCCAGCAGCTCGGGGTCTAGAACAGGGGGAGAGACCCAGTACTTC; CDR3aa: CASSSGSRTGGETQYF
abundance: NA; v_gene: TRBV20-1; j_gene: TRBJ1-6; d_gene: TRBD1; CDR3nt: TGCAGTGCTCCTACCTGGGACAGGGGAAATTCACCCCTCCACTTT; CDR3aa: CSAPTWDRGNSPLHF
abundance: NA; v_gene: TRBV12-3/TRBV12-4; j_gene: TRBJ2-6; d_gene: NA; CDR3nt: TGTGCCAGCAGTTTAAAGCCTCCGAGCTCTGGGGCCAACGTCCTGACTTTC; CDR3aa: CASSLKPPSSGANVLTF
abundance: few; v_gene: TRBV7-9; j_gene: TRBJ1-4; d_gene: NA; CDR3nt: TGTGCCAGCAGCTCAAGGGGCCAGCGCGAAACACTGAATGAAAAACTGTTTTTT; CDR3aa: CASSSRGQRETLNEKLFF
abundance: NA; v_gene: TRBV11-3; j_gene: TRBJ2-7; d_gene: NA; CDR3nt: TGTGCCAGCAGCCGTCCACCGGGACGCTTAACCGATATGGGTGAGCAGTACTTC; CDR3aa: CASSRPPGRLTDMGEQYF
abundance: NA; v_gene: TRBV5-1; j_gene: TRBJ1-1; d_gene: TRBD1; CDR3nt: TGCGCCAGCAGCCCGGGACAGCCCGGTGGGGCTTTCTTT; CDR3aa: CASSPGQPGGAFF
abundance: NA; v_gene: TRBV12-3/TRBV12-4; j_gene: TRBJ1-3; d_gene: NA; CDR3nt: TGTGCCAGCAGTCGAGGGCAGGACTCTGGAAACACCATATATTTT; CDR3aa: CASSRGQDSGNTIYF
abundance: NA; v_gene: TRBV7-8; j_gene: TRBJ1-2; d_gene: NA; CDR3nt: TGTGCCAGCAGCTCGGCCGGGACCTTCGCCAATTATGGCTACACCTTC; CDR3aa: CASSSAGTFANYGYTF
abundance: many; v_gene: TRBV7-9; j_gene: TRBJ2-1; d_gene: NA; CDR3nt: TGTGCCAGCAGCTTAGCGGAGGGGAATGAGCAGTTCTTC; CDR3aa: CASSLAEGNEQFF
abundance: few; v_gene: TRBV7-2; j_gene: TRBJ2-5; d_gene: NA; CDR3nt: TGTGCCAGCCAAAGATTCGGACCCCAAGAGACCCAGTACTTC; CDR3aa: CASQRFGPQETQYF
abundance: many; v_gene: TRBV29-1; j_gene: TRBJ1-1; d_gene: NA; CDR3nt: TGCAGCGTTGTCGGACAGTTGAACACTGAAGCTTTCTTT; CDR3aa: CSVVGQLNTEAFF
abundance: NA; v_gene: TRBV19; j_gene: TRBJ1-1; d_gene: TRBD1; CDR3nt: TGTGCCAGTAGTATAGCCGGGACAGTGAACACTGAAGCTTTCTTT; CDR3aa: CASSIAGTVNTEAFF
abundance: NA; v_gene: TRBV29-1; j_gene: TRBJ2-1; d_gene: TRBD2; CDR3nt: TGCAGCGTCCGGGAGTCCGGGACTAGCGCTAGCTCCTACAATGAGCAGTTCTTC; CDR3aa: CSVRESGTSASSYNEQFF
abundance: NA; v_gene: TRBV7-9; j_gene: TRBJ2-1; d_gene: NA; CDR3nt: TGTGCCAGCAGCTTAGACCGGACAGCTCTTACAATGAGTGAGTTCTTC; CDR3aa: CASSLDRTALTMSEFF
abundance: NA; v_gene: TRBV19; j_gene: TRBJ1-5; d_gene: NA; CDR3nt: TGTGCCAGTAGTATTCGCGGAACAGGGCGCAATCAGCCCCAGCATTTT; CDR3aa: CASSIRGTGRNQPQHF
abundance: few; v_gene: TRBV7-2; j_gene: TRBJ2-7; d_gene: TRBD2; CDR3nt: TGTGCCAGCCAAGAGAGAGGTAGCGGGTTATACGAGCAGTACTTC; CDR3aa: CASQERGSGLYEQYF